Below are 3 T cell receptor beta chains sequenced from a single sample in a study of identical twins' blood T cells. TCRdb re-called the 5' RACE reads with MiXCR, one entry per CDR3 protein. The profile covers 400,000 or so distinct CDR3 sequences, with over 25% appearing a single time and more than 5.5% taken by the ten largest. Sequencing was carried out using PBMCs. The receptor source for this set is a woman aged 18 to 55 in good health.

The CDR3 region has the DNA TGTGCCAGTAGTATAGATCGCCAGCCCCAGCATTTT. Amino acids: CASSIDRQPQHF. The gene calls are TRBV19 and TRBJ1-5, with D unclear. CDR3 length: 12 residues. Germline V gene sequence: CDR1 LNHDA, CDR2 SQIVND (reference sequence). Trimming cost V 0 bases and J 7 bases, with 4 bases left between them.

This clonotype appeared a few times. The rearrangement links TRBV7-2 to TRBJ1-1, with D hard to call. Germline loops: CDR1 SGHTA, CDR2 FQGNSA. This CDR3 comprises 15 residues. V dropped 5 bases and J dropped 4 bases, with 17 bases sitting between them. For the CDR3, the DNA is TGTGCCAGCAGCCCTCGGTCTCCCGGACTCACTGAAGCTTTCTTT. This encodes CASSPRSPGLTEAFF. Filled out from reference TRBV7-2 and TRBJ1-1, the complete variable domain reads GAGVSQSPSNKVTEKGKDVELRCDPISGHTALYWYRQSLGQGLEFLIYFQGNSAPDKSGLPSDRFSAERTGGSVSTLTIQRTQQEDSAVYLCASSPRSPGLTEAFFGQGTRLTVV.

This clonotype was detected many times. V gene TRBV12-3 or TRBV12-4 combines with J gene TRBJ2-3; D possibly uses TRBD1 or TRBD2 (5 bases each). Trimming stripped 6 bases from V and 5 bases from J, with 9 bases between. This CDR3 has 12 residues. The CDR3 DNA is TGTGCCAGCAGCCGGGGCATAGATACGCAGTATTTT. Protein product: CASSRGIDTQYF.